The sample holds a few counts of the clone carrying this T cell receptor (beta chain). The sample originates from a study of blood T cell repertoires in COVID-19. Study in general: The origin of the acute and convalescent COVID-19 samples was the United States, Italy and Spain. The analysed material was cDNA or gDNA that came from T cells, B-cell-depleted T cells, or PBMCs.

Some clones are missing from TCRdb's copy, which holds only in-frame ones; the method was immunoSEQ multiplex PCR. The profile shows 200,000 to 250,000 clones, approximately 80% of them singletons. Material: peripheral blood. This clonotype was obtained from a human donor in a cohort sampled during active COVID-19.

The CDR3 loop is CASSQPGQAYNEQFF. In DNA form, the CDR3 reads TGTGCCAGCAGCCAGCCGGGACAGGCTTACAATGAGCAGTTCTTC. The rearrangement joins TRBV4-2 to TRBJ2-1; 8 nucleotides agree with TRBD1. The CDR3 contains 15 residues. The junction had 5 bases not matched to a gene; V was cut back by 3 bases and J by 4 bases. The germline V gene has CDR1 LGHNA and CDR2 YNFKEQ.